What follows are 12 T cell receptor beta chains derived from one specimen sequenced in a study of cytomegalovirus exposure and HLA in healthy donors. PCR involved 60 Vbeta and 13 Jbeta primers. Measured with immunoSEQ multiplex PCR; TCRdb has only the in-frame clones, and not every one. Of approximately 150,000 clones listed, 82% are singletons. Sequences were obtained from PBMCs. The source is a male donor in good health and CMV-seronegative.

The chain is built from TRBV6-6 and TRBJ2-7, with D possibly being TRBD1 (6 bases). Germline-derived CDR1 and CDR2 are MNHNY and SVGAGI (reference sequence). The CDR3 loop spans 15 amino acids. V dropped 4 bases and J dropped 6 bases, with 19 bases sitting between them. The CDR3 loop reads CASSLLQGTFAEQYF. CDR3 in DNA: TGTGCCAGCAGTTTACTTCAGGGGACGTTTGCCGAGCAGTACTTC.

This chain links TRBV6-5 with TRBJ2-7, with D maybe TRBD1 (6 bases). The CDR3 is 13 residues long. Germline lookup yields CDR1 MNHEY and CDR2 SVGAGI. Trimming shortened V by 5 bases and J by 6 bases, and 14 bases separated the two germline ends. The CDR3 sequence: CASSAQQGSEQYF. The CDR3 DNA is TGTGCCAGCAGTGCCCAGCAGGGGAGCGAGCAGTACTTC.

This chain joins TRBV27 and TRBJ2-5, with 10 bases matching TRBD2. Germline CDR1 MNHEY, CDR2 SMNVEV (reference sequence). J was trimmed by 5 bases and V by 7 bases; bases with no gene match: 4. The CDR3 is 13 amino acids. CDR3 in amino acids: CASTKREGETQYF. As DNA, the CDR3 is TGTGCCAGCACCAAGCGGGAGGGTGAGACCCAGTACTTC.

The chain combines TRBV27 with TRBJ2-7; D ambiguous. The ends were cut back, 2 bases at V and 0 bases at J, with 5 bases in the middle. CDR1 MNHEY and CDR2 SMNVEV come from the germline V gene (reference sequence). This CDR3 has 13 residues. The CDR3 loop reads CASSLGISYEQYF. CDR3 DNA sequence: TGTGCCAGCAGTTTAGGCATCTCCTACGAGCAGTACTTC.

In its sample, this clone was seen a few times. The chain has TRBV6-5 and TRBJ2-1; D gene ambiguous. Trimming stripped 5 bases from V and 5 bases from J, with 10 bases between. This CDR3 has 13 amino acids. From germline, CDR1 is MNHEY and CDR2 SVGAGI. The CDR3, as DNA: TGTGCCAGCAGTATCCACCAGAACAATGAGCAGTTCTTC. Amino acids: CASSIHQNNEQFF.

CDR3 region: CASSPQGVGAGAGGELFF. The CDR3, as DNA: TGTGCCAGCAGCCCCCAAGGAGTCGGAGCGGGAGCGGGCGGGGAGCTGTTTTTT. The chain links TRBV7-2 to TRBJ2-2; 8 bases agree with TRBD2. CDR3 length equals 18 residues. The J segment lost 7 bases and the V segment lost 5 bases, leaving 18 bases of the junction unmatched. The germline gives CDR1 SGHTA, CDR2 FQGNSA.

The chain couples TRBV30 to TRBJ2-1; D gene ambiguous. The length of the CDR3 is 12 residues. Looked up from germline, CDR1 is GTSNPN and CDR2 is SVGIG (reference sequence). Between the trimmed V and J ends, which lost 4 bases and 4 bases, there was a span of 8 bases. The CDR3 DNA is TGTGCCTGGAACGGTTGGTACAATGAGCAGTTCTTC. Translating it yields CAWNGWYNEQFF.

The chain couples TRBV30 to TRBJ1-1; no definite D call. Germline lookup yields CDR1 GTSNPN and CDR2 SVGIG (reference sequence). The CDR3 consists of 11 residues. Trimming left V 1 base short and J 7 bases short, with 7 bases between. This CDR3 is CAWSAGIEAFF. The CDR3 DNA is TGTGCCTGGAGTGCCGGGATTGAAGCTTTCTTT.

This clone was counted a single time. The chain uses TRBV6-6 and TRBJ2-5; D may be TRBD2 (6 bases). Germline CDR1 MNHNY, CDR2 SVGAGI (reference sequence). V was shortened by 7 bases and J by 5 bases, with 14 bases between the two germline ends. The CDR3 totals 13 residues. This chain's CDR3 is CASTLALRETQYF. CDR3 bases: TGTGCCAGCACGCTAGCGCTTCGGGAGACCCAGTACTTC.

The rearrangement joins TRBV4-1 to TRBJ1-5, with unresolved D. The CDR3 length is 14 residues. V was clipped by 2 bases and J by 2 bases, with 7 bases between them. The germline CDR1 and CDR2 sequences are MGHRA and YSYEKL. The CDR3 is CASSQPQGNQPQHF. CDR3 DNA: TGCGCCAGCAGCCAACCCCAGGGCAATCAGCCCCAGCATTTT.

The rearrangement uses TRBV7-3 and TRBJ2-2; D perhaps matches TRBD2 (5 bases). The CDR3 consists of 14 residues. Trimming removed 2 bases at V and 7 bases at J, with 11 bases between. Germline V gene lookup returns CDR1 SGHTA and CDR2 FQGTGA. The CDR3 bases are TGTGCCAGCAGCTTAGTGGGAGTGATCGGGGAGCTGTTTTTT. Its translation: CASSLVGVIGELFF. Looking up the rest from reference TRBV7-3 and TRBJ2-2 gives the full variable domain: GAGVSQTPSNKVTEKGKYVELRCDPISGHTALYWYRQSLGQGPEFLIYFQGTGAADDSGLPNDRFFAVRPEGSVSTLKIQRTERGDSAVYLCASSLVGVIGELFFGEGSRLTVL.

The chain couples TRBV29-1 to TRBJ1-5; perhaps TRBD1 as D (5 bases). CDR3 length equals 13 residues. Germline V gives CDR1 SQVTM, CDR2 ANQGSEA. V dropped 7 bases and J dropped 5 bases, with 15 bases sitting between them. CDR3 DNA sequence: TGCAGCGCGGGGGAATTTTTTGATCAGCCCCAGCATTTT. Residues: CSAGEFFDQPQHF.